Sequencing of this TCR beta chain was carried out in a study of PD-1 blockade in classical Hodgkin lymphoma. About the research overall: Patients got intravenous nivolumab 3 mg/kg every 2 weeks.

General study points: Baseline diversity resembling that of newly diagnosed patients was seen in complete responders. Factors driving the repertoire differences, possibly disease activity or prior therapy, remain undefined.

About this clone: Its target is unknown.

TCRdb's copy holds only in-frame clones and misses some; the assay was immunoSEQ multiplex PCR. The profile shows about 90,000 clones, 90% of them singletons. The V segment lost 8 bases and the J segment 2 bases; nucleotides outside the gene matches: 4. This CDR3 is 13 amino acids long. The germline V gene encodes CDR1 LNHDA and CDR2 SQIVND (reference sequence). Described time point: cycle 4 day 1 (C4D1), after 6 weeks of nivolumab. Following autologous stem cell transplantation, relapse occurred in every patient, and exposure to brentuximab vedotin varied. This TCR was sampled from a human donor with classical Hodgkin lymphoma. The V call is TRBV19, the J call TRBJ2-3, with 7 bases identical to TRBD2. The sequenced sample was peripheral blood mononuclear cells (PBMCs), obtained before the fourth cycle of nivolumab. CDR3 sequence (DNA): TGTGCCAGTCGGGACTACCCCACAGATACGCAGTATTTT. Translation gives CASRDYPTDTQYF.